Presented here are 3 T cell receptor beta chains from one specimen sequenced in a study of cytomegalovirus exposure and HLA in healthy donors. The PCR employed 60 Vbeta primers together with 13 Jbeta primers. Only in-frame clones appear in the TCRdb table, and some are missing; sequencing was by immunoSEQ multiplex PCR. The sample records some 120,000 clones, 70% to 80% being singletons. Sequencing used PBMCs. The origin of the receptors is a woman aged 40 to 50 in good health and CMV-seropositive.

This clone turned up a few times. The rearrangement joins TRBV19 to TRBJ2-3, with TRBD2 as a possible D gene (7 bases). The CDR3 covers 15 residues. Germline CDR1 is LNHDA and CDR2 is SQIVND (reference sequence). The ends were cut back, 0 bases at V and 6 bases at J, with 13 bases in the middle. The CDR3: CASSIDEGGPDTQYF. The DNA of the CDR3 is TGTGCCAGTAGTATAGATGAGGGGGGGCCGGATACGCAGTATTTT.

The chain joins TRBV7-2 to TRBJ2-3, with D possibly TRBD2 on 6 matching bases. CDR1 is SGHTA and CDR2 is FQGNSA in the germline V gene. Trimming took 5 bases from V and 5 from J, leaving 11 bases between them. This CDR3 comprises 13 residues. The CDR3 spells CASSPMGGDTQYF. As DNA, the CDR3 is TGTGCCAGCAGCCCCATGGGGGGAGATACGCAGTATTTT.

V and J are TRBV6-1 and TRBJ1-5, with TRBD1 matching 7 bases. After removal of 6 bases from V and 4 bases from J, the junction contained 9 bases not matched to a gene. The CDR3 has 15 amino acids. In germline, CDR1 is MNHNS, CDR2 SASEGT. CDR3 amino acids: CASRVDRVGNQPQHF. In DNA, the CDR3 is TGTGCCAGCAGAGTAGACAGGGTGGGGAATCAGCCCCAGCATTTT.